The 21 T cell receptor beta chains presented below share a single source sample, sequenced in a study of graft-versus-host responses after intestinal transplantation. The method was immunoSEQ multiplex PCR; TCRdb's version includes in-frame clones alone and lacks a portion of them. Of 1,500 to 2,000 clones listed, 65% are singletons. The authors plated about 200,000 CFSE-labeled responder cells with about 200,000 irradiated, violet-dye-labeled stimulator cells. The sequences come from alloreactive CD8+ T cells from a mixed lymphocyte reaction culture, collected before transplantation. Subset in this sample: CFSE-low proliferating T cells sorted from approximately six-day pre-transplant mixed lymphocyte reaction (GvH or HvG direction). The receptors here all came from a human patient who was an organ donor for intestinal transplantation.

The chain couples TRBV27 to TRBJ2-7, with 8 positions matching TRBD1. Trimming cost V 1 base and J 3 bases; bases outside gene matches: 8. Germline V gene data show CDR1 as MNHEY and CDR2 as SMNVEV (reference sequence). The CDR3 has 16 amino acids. CDR3: CASSLFVTGDLYEQYF. CDR3 nucleotide sequence: TGTGCCAGCAGTTTATTTGTGACAGGGGACCTCTACGAGCAGTACTTC.

The V call is TRBV5-5, the J call TRBJ2-2; the D gene could be TRBD1 or TRBD2 (6 bases each). Germline assignment: CDR1 SGHKS and CDR2 YYEKEE (reference sequence). Trimming shortened V by 2 bases and J by 6 bases, and 17 bases separated the two germline ends. CDR3 length: 16 residues. CDR3: CASSFFWGASAGELFF. The CDR3 DNA follows: TGTGCCAGCAGCTTTTTTTGGGGGGCTTCGGCCGGGGAGCTGTTTTTT.

This clone was seen a few times. The CDR3 is CSVEGLRGVSYEQYF. CDR3 coding DNA: TGCAGCGTTGAGGGTCTTAGGGGTGTATCCTACGAGCAGTACTTC. The V and J genes are TRBV29-1 and TRBJ2-7; D may be TRBD1 (5 bases). V lost 3 bases, J lost 1 base, and 16 bases lay in between. Germline lookup yields CDR1 SQVTM and CDR2 ANQGSEA. The CDR3 totals 15 residues.

The chain uses TRBV19 and TRBJ2-1; the D gene is possibly TRBD2 (6 bases). V shed 3 bases and J shed 0 bases, with 9 bases lying between them. CDR1 is LNHDA and CDR2 is SQIVND in the germline V gene (reference sequence). This CDR3 spans 15 amino acids. CDR3 protein: CASSMGGSSYNEQFF. CDR3 DNA sequence: TGTGCCAGTAGTATGGGGGGAAGCTCCTACAATGAGCAGTTCTTC.

This clone was detected once. The chain is built from TRBV7-6 and TRBJ2-5; D unresolved. Trimming removed 2 bases at V and 5 bases at J, with 3 bases between. Per germline, CDR1 SGHVS and CDR2 FNYEAQ. The CDR3 loop spans 11 amino acids. CDR3 bases: TGTGCCAGCAGCTTATGGGAGACCCAGTACTTC. This gives the protein CASSLWETQYF.

The chain employs TRBV28 and TRBJ1-1; D call uncertain. The ends were cut back, 6 bases at V and 0 bases at J, with 14 bases in the middle. Germline CDR1 is MDHEN and CDR2 is SYDVKM. The CDR3 sequence is 15 residues long. Here the CDR3 reads CASSPLSGLNTEAFF. CDR3 DNA: TGTGCCAGCAGCCCTCTTTCGGGGTTGAACACTGAAGCTTTCTTT.

The J gene is TRBJ1-2, the V gene TRBV6-6; possible D gene TRBD1, 5 bases. Germline CDR1 MNHNY, CDR2 SVGAGI (reference sequence). This CDR3 has 15 residues. V lost 1 base and J 1 base, leaving 10 bases between the germline ends. The CDR3 is CASSYFLTDNYGYTF. DNA of the CDR3: TGTGCCAGCAGTTACTTCCTGACAGATAACTATGGCTACACCTTC.

This clone was seen only a few times. V usage is TRBV27 and J usage is TRBJ2-1; D is ambiguous. Looked up from germline, CDR1 is MNHEY and CDR2 is SMNVEV (reference sequence). The CDR3 spans 14 residues. Trimming removed 4 bases at V and 9 bases at J, with 16 bases between. In nucleotides, the CDR3 is TGTGCCAGCAGTTCCACATTGGGTGGGGTTGAGCAGTTCTTC. This gives the protein CASSSTLGGVEQFF.

The chain carries TRBV5-6 and TRBJ1-1, with TRBD1 as a possible D gene (6 bases). Germline CDR1 SGHDT, CDR2 YYEEEE. This CDR3 region has 12 residues. The ends were cut back, 7 bases at V and 3 bases at J, with 10 bases in the middle. The CDR3: CASSAGDTEAFF. The CDR3 DNA is TGTGCCAGCTCAGCAGGGGACACTGAAGCTTTCTTT.

The genes are TRBV27 and TRBJ2-7, with 7 nucleotides matching TRBD2. Losses at the gene ends were 6 bases for V and 4 bases for J; bases not matched to a gene: 9. This CDR3 contains 14 residues. The germline V gene encodes CDR1 MNHEY and CDR2 SMNVEV (reference sequence). The CDR3 DNA sequence: TGTGCCAGCAGCCTCTTGGGGGAGGGATACGAGCAGTACTTC. It codes for CASSLLGEGYEQYF.

This clone was detected a few times. The J gene is TRBJ1-1, the V gene TRBV5-4, with D maybe TRBD1 (5 bases). V was clipped by 6 bases and J by 3 bases, with 12 bases between them. The CDR3 has 13 residues. The V gene's germline CDR1 is SGHNT and CDR2 YYREEE (reference sequence). CDR3 DNA sequence: TGTGCCAGCACCTCGTGGGGGGACACTGAAGCTTTCTTT. Its protein is CASTSWGDTEAFF.

The rearrangement links TRBV29-1 to TRBJ1-2, with D unresolved. The CDR3 runs to 11 residues. Between the trimmed V and J ends, which lost 4 bases and 6 bases, there was a span of 9 bases. CDR1 and CDR2 from the germline V gene are SQVTM and ANQGSEA. CDR3 amino acids: CSVGGLDGYTF. Written as DNA, the CDR3 is TGCAGCGTTGGAGGGTTGGATGGCTACACCTTC.

This clone was seen only a few times. The chain joins TRBV28 to TRBJ1-5, with 8 bases that match TRBD1. This CDR3 has 15 amino acids. Germline CDR1 and CDR2: MDHEN and SYDVKM. V trimming: 2 bases; J trimming: 4 bases; junction bases outside the gene matches: 4. CDR3 sequence (DNA): TGTGCCAGCAGTTTACGGACAGGGCTTAATCAGCCCCAGCATTTT. This sequence encodes CASSLRTGLNQPQHF. Looking up the rest from reference TRBV28 and TRBJ1-5 gives the full variable domain: DVKVTQSSRYLVKRTGEKVFLECVQDMDHENMFWYRQDPGLGLRLIYFSYDVKMKEKGDIPEGYSVSREKKERFSLILESASTNQTSMYLCASSLRTGLNQPQHFGDGTRLSIL.

This chain joins TRBV11-2 and TRBJ1-3; 7 bases align to TRBD1. V lost 2 bases to trimming and J lost 2 bases; unmatched junction nucleotides: 6. Germline V gives CDR1 SGHAT, CDR2 FQNNGV. CDR3 length: 16 residues. The CDR3 region has the DNA TGTGCCAGCAGCTTATATCGACAGGGCGCTGGAAACACCATATATTTT. This codes for CASSLYRQGAGNTIYF.

V is TRBV19 and J is TRBJ2-7, with TRBD1 matching over 8 bases. The germline CDR1 and CDR2 sequences are LNHDA and SQIVND (reference sequence). Losses at the gene ends were 6 bases for V and 6 bases for J; bases not matched to a gene: 10. This CDR3 comprises 14 residues. In DNA, the CDR3 is TGTGCCAGTAGCCCGACAGGGGATGGGCGCGAGCAGTACTTC. Translating gives CASSPTGDGREQYF.

This chain joins TRBV2 and TRBJ2-1; D is undetermined. V gave up 4 bases and J gave up 6 bases, with 1 base separating them. The CDR3 extends over 10 amino acids. Germline V CDR1 and CDR2: SNHLY, FYNNEI. The CDR3 loop is CASSGNEQFF. The CDR3 bases are TGTGCCAGCAGTGGCAATGAGCAGTTCTTC. The variable domain in full, completed from reference TRBV2 and TRBJ2-1, reads EPEVTQTPSHQVTQMGQEVILRCVPISNHLYFYWYRQILGQKVEFLVSFYNNEISEKSEIFDDQFSVERPDGSNFTLKIRSTKLEDSAMYFCASSGNEQFFGPGTRLTVL.

The CDR3 region is CASSPQGGPEQFF. The CDR3 DNA is TGTGCCAGCAGCCCACAGGGGGGACCTGAGCAGTTCTTC. The chain employs TRBV7-3 and TRBJ2-1; 8 positions match TRBD1. The CDR3 has 13 residues. CDR1 is SGHTA and CDR2 is FQGTGA in the germline V gene. V lost 5 bases and J lost 9; bases outside the gene matches: 6.

The chain couples TRBV25-1 to TRBJ2-7; D not certain. CDR1 and CDR2 (germline): MGHDK, SYGVNS. V was pared by 1 base and J by 4 bases, with 5 bases between. The CDR3 spans 12 residues. CDR3: CASSEWVYEQYF. CDR3 DNA: TGTGCCAGCAGTGAATGGGTTTACGAGCAGTACTTC.

The V gene is TRBV6-1, the J gene TRBJ1-3; the D is unclear. CDR1 is MNHNS and CDR2 is SASEGT in the germline V gene. Trimming pared 7 bases from V and 0 bases from J, leaving 13 bases between. The CDR3 is 15 amino acids. The CDR3 nucleotides read TGTGCCAGCACCGAGGACCTCTACTCTGGAAACACCATATATTTT. It is translated as CASTEDLYSGNTIYF.

The V call is TRBV9, the J call TRBJ2-1; TRBD2 agrees at 9 bases. J was trimmed by 9 bases and V by 3 bases; bases with no gene match: 10. This CDR3 has 15 residues. Germline V lookup: CDR1 SGDLS, CDR2 YYNGEE. For the CDR3, the DNA is TGTGCCAGCAGCGGGAGCGGGGGGTCGGGGGCTGAGCAGTTCTTC. Translating it yields CASSGSGGSGAEQFF. The variable domain in full, with the rest retrieved from reference TRBV9 and TRBJ2-1, is DSGVTQTPKHLITATGQRVTLRCSPRSGDLSVYWYQQSLDQGLQFLIQYYNGEERAKGNILERFSAQQFPDLHSELNLSSLELGDSALYFCASSGSGGSGAEQFFGPGTRLTVL.

The chain uses TRBV4-1 and TRBJ1-6; 8 nucleotides line up with TRBD1. Trimming at V came to 3 bases and at J to 7 bases, leaving 8 bases not matched to a gene. The germline CDR1 and CDR2 sequences are MGHRA and YSYEKL. The CDR3 totals 16 residues. The CDR3 nucleotides are TGCGCCAGCAGCCAGCATGAGGGACAGGTAAATTCACCCCTCCACTTT. It specifies CASSQHEGQVNSPLHF.